This TCR beta chain was captured by sequencing in a study of CD8+ T cells in alopecia areata. Study-level points and caveats: Persistence in scalp and blood during tofacitinib was observed for many expanded lesional clones. Sequences from scalp samples also cover resident alphabeta T cells of normal skin. Higher clonality and more expanded CD8+ clones appeared in lesional than normal scalp.

Trimming left V 3 bases short and J 4 bases short, with 13 bases between. This CDR3 contains 13 residues. Germline V gene data show CDR1 as SQVTM and CDR2 as ANQGSEA. Stated treatment: oral pan-JAK inhibitor, 5-10 mg twice daily. The study team obtained lesional scalp punch biopsies and peripheral blood from alopecia areata patients. Sequencing relied on a cDNA template that was reverse transcribed from extracted RNA. Measured with immunoSEQ multiplex PCR; TCRdb has only the in-frame clones, and not every one. The sample lists about 120,000 clones, 50% to 75% occurring once. Remarks on this clone: Its antigen is not known.

Sequenced material: CD8+ T cells sorted from blood, taken at week 4, from a patient treated with tofacitinib. The TCR comes from a human donor with alopecia areata. The genes are TRBV29-1 and TRBJ2-7, with D possibly being TRBD2 (6 bases). The CDR3 loop reads CSVEEGLPYEQYF. CDR3 nucleotide sequence: TGCAGCGTTGAGGAGGGACTTCCTTACGAGCAGTACTTC.